Below, 7 T cell receptor beta chains from the same sample are listed, as sequenced in a study of blood T cell repertoires in COVID-19 (dated by TCRdb to 2020 to 2022). The library was produced with the immunoSEQ multiplex PCR assay. This is the immuneACCESS table as TCRdb keeps it, with only in-frame sequences that have V and J called. A part of the clones is gone; compared with another copy, unresolved V genes explain less than half, and the rest is unexplained. The sample records over 100,000 clones, 78% of which are singletons. The ten top clones hold approximately 9.8% of the sample. Sequencing input: peripheral blood. The source of these receptors is a man aged 60 to 69 with active or convalescent COVID-19.

The V call is TRBV3-1 (or the pseudogene TRBV3-2), the J call TRBJ2-7, with unresolved D. Germline V gene sequence: CDR1 LGHDT, CDR2 YNNKEL (reference sequence). The ends were cut back, 2 bases at V and 3 bases at J, with 11 bases in the middle. The CDR3 contains 14 residues. CDR3 sequence: CASSQRRRIYEQYV. The DNA for the CDR3 is TGTGCCAGCAGCCAACGTAGGCGGATCTACGAGCAGTACGTC.

J is TRBJ1-2 and V is TRBV3-1 (or the pseudogene TRBV3-2); D is ambiguous. This CDR3 is 12 amino acids long. CDR1 is LGHDT and CDR2 is YNNKEL in the germline V gene (reference sequence). Trimming took 1 base from V and 7 from J, leaving 7 bases between them. For the CDR3, the DNA is TGTGCCAGCAGCCAAGGGGGAGGTGGCTACACCTTC. Translated, it gives CASSQGGGGYTF.

The gene calls are TRBV20-1 and TRBJ1-2; 8 nucleotides agree with TRBD1. The CDR3 is made up of 15 amino acids. With V trimmed by 5 bases and J by 7 bases, 15 bases remained unmatched. Germline V gene data show CDR1 as DFQATT and CDR2 as SNEGSKA (reference sequence). CDR3 amino acids: CSARGTGGYRGGYTF. DNA of the CDR3: TGCAGTGCTCGTGGAACAGGGGGGTACCGGGGTGGCTACACCTTC.

This clone has more than one count but fewer than ten. The CDR3 is CASSFSGTDPQETQYF. In DNA form, the CDR3 reads TGCGCCAGCAGCTTTTCCGGGACAGATCCACAAGAGACCCAGTACTTC. V usage is TRBV5-1 and J usage is TRBJ2-5; 7 nucleotides line up with TRBD1. Germline-derived CDR1 and CDR2 are SGHRS and YFSETQ. With 2 bases clipped from V and 2 bases from J, the junction kept 9 bases outside the gene matches. This CDR3 comprises 16 residues.

This chain uses TRBV11-3 with TRBJ2-2; 9 bases map to TRBD1. J lost 5 bases, V lost 6 bases, and 7 bases had no gene match. CDR1 is SGHNT and CDR2 is YENEEA in the germline V gene. The CDR3 runs to 15 residues. CDR3 bases: TGTGCCAGCAGACAACAGGGGGCGGGAACCGGGGAGCTGTTTTTT. This codes for CASRQQGAGTGELFF. Full variable domain (outside the CDR3, taken from reference TRBV11-3 and TRBJ2-2): EAGVVQSPRYKIIEKKQPVAFWCNPISGHNTLYWYLQNLGQGPELLIRYENEEAVDDSQLPKDRFSAERLKGVDSTLKIQPAELGDSAVYLCASRQQGAGTGELFFGEGSRLTVL.

The chain couples TRBV3-1 (or the pseudogene TRBV3-2) to TRBJ2-7; D uncertain. CDR3 length: 13 amino acids. CDR1 is LGHDT and CDR2 is YNNKEL in the germline V gene (reference sequence). V was cut by 4 bases and J by 3 bases, with 10 bases left in between. The CDR3 sequence: CASSPDISYEQYF. The CDR3 region has the DNA TGTGCCAGCAGCCCCGACATCAGCTACGAGCAGTACTTC.

As regards this clone: This sample also contains other DNA sequences that code for the same CDR3. The V gene is TRBV11-2, the J gene TRBJ2-7; D possibly corresponds to TRBD2 (6 bases). Germline values: CDR1 SGHAT, CDR2 FQNNGV. V was pared by 5 bases and J by 3 bases, with 11 bases between. This CDR3 has 13 amino acids. The CDR3 coding sequence is TGTGCCAGCAGCGCCGGGGGTAGCTACGAGCAGTACTTC. Translated, it gives CASSAGGSYEQYF.